This TCR beta chain is from a study of T cells after yellow fever vaccination. At the level of the study: Fractions of limited cellularity were prepared by means of SMART-Seq v4 Ultra Low Input. General study points: At around 95% for CD4 and 75% to 90% for CD8, most primary-vaccination clones showed up again after the booster.

The authors made TCR cDNA by 5'RACE template switching, adding a universal primer site and UMIs. TCRdb reprocessed the 5' RACE reads with MiXCR, giving one entry per CDR3 protein. This table holds almost 600,000 distinct CDR3 sequences, approximately 12% found once. A few counts support this clonotype. Its antigen is currently unknown. The V and J ends lost 3 bases and 6 bases, in that order; junction bases with no gene match: 20. The CDR3 consists of 20 residues. Germline assignment: CDR1 SGHAT and CDR2 FQNNGV. The sample here was PBMCs, taken on the day of the yellow fever booster vaccination. V usage is TRBV11-2 and J usage is TRBJ2-4, with 10 bases matching TRBD2. The receptor was derived from a man younger than 45 who received the YFV17D yellow fever vaccine. CDR3 sequence: CASSFLLGGLAGVAVNIQYF. The CDR3, as DNA: TGTGCCAGCAGCTTTTTGTTGGGGGGCCTAGCGGGGGTAGCCGTAAACATTCAGTACTTC.